Listed below are T cell receptor beta chains from one sample, sequenced in a study of identical twins. TCRdb processed the 5' RACE reads anew with MiXCR; each CDR3 protein has one entry. The table includes approximately 700,000 distinct CDR3 sequences, 15% to 20% detected once. The same sample was also used in a study of T cells expressing NK-cell markers.

Sequencing was carried out using PBMCs. The receptor source for this set is a woman between 18 and 30 years old in good health. CDR3s include the opening cysteine and the closing phenylalanine or tryptophan.

V gene: TRBV7-9
CDR3 protein: CASSSWGRKLFF

V gene: TRBV29-1
CDR3 protein: CSVEIGPGHTGELFF

V gene: TRBV12-3/TRBV12-4
CDR3 protein: CASSLTESSYYEQYF

V gene: TRBV30
CDR3 protein: CAWSAGGSNEKLFF

V gene: TRBV20-1
CDR3 protein: CSARVAGGPDTQYF

V gene: TRBV6-2/TRBV6-3
CDR3 protein: CASRRSGGVTDTQYF

V gene: TRBV2
CDR3 protein: CASSERAGNGYTF

V gene: TRBV7-9
CDR3 protein: CASSQDRSEQYF

V gene: TRBV3-1
CDR3 protein: CASSRGTGNYEQYF

V gene: TRBV29-1
CDR3 protein: CSFLLAGGPGEQFF

V gene: TRBV10-3
CDR3 protein: CAIMEEDGAYEQYF

V gene: TRBV12-1
CDR3 protein: CASSDRDFKHRGAVFF

V gene: TRBV20-1
CDR3 protein: CSAPNPISTDTQYF

V gene: TRBV29-1
CDR3 protein: CSVVGTGGVGELFF

V gene: TRBV18
CDR3 protein: CASSPAGSYQVSSEQYF